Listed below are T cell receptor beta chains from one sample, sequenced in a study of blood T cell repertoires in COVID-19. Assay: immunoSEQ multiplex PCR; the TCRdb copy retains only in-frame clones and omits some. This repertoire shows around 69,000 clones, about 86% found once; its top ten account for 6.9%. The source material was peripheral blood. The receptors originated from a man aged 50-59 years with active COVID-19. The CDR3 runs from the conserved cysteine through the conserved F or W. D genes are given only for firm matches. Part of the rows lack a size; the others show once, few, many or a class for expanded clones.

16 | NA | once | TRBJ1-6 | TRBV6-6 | CASRPLSGDLNSPLHF | TGTGCCAGCAGACCCCTATCTGGGGACTTAAATTCACCCCTCCACTTT
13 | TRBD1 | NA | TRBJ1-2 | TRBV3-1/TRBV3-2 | CASSSRQGYGYTF | TGTGCCAGCAGCTCCCGACAGGGCTATGGCTACACCTTC
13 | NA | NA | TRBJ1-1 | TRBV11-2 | CASSLQGNTEAFF | TGTGCCAGCAGCTTGCAGGGGAACACTGAAGCTTTCTTT
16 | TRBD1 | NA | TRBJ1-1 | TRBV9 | CASSPEGGRANTEAFF | TGTGCCAGCAGCCCGGAAGGGGGCAGGGCAAACACTGAAGCTTTCTTT
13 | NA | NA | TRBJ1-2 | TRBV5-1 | CASSQQAEYGYTF | TGCGCCAGCAGCCAACAGGCTGAGTATGGCTACACCTTC
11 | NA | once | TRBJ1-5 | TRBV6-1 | CASSEGGPQHF | TGTGCCAGCAGTGAGGGGGGACCCCAGCATTTT
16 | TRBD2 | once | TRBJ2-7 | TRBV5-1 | CASRSQPSGGTYEQYF | TGCGCCAGCAGATCTCAACCTAGCGGGGGTACCTACGAGCAGTACTTC
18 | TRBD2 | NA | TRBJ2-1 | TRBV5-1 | CASSSRGASGRGYNEQFF | TGCGCCAGCAGCTCCCGAGGGGCTAGCGGGAGAGGGTACAATGAGCAGTTCTTC
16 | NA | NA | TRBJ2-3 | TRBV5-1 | CASSLGLVGNTDTQYF | TGCGCCAGCAGCTTGGGCCTAGTCGGGAACACAGATACGCAGTATTTT
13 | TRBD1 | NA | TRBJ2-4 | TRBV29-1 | CSVEGQGKNIQYF | TGCAGCGTTGAAGGACAGGGAAAAAACATTCAGTACTTC
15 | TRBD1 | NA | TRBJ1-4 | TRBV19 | CASSIRTGHSEKLFF | TGTGCCAGTAGTATTAGGACAGGCCACTCTGAAAAACTGTTTTTT
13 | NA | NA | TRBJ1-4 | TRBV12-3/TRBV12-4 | CASSLSGNEKLFF | TGTGCCAGCAGTTTATCGGGGAATGAAAAACTGTTTTTT
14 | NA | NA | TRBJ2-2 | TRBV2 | CASSEVGATGELFF | TGTGCCAGCAGTGAAGTGGGGGCCACCGGGGAGCTGTTTTTT
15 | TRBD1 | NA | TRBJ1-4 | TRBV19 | CASRGDSALNEKLFF | TGTGCCAGTAGGGGGGACAGTGCTCTAAATGAAAAACTGTTTTTT
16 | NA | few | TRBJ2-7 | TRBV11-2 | CASSLEGRAFSDEQYF | TGTGCCAGCAGCTTAGAGGGCAGGGCGTTTTCCGACGAGCAGTACTTC
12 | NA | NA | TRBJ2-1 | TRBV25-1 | CASSQFGYEQFF | TGTGCCAGCAGTCAATTTGGCTATGAGCAGTTCTTC
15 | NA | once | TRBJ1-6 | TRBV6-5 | CASIPTGVPISPLHF | TGTGCCAGCATCCCAACGGGGGTACCCATTTCACCCCTCCACTTT
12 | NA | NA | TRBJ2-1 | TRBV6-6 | CATYLSDNEQFF | TGTGCCACCTATCTGTCCGACAATGAGCAGTTCTTC
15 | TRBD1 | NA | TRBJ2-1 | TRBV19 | CASSPGQGFYNEQFF | TGTGCCAGTAGTCCCGGACAGGGGTTCTACAATGAGCAGTTCTTC
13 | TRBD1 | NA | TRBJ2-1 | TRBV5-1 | CASSGTGGDEQFF | TGCGCCAGTTCCGGGACAGGGGGCGATGAGCAGTTCTTC
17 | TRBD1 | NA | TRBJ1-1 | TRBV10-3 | CAIRPSEGQARITEAFF | TGTGCCATCAGGCCCTCCGAAGGACAGGCAAGGATCACTGAAGCTTTCTTT
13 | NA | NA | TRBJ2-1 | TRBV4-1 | CASSQAQGWEQFF | TGCGCCAGCAGCCAAGCCCAGGGGTGGGAGCAGTTCTTC
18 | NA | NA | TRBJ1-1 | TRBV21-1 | CASSTKGDRGIWVTEAFF | TGTGCCAGCAGCACGAAGGGGGACAGGGGAATTTGGGTCACTGAAGCTTTCTTT
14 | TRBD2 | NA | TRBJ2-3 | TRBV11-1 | CASSWASGDYTQYF | TGTGCCAGCAGCTGGGCTAGCGGGGATTATACGCAGTATTTT
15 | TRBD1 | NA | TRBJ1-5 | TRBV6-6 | CASSSGTGGVSPQHF | TGTGCCAGCAGTTCCGGGACAGGGGGCGTTTCGCCCCAGCATTTT
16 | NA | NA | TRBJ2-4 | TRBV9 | CASSVEAGLVKNIQYF | TGTGCCAGCAGCGTAGAGGCAGGTTTGGTCAAAAACATTCAGTACTTC
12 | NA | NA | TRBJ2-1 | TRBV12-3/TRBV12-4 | CASRSSSHEQFF | TGTGCCAGCAGGTCATCTAGTCATGAGCAGTTCTTC
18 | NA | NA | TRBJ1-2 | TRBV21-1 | CASSKGRTGDLFNYGYTF | TGTGCCAGCAGCAAAGGGAGGACAGGCGACCTTTTTAACTATGGCTACACCTTC
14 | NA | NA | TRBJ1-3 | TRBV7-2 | CASSPPGSGNTIYF | TGTGCCAGCAGCCCGCCCGGCTCTGGAAACACCATATATTTT
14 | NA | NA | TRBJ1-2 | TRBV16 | CASSRKQGVGGYTF | TGTGCCAGCAGCCGGAAACAGGGCGTCGGGGGCTACACCTTC
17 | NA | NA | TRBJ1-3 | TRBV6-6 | CASSRRTLGASGNTIYF | TGTGCCAGCAGCCGAAGAACCCTAGGGGCGTCAGGAAACACCATATATTTT
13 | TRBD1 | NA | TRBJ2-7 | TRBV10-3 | CAISERGQDEQYF | TGTGCCATCAGTGAGAGGGGGCAGGACGAGCAGTACTTC
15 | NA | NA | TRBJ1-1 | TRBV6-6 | CASSPPTGSNTEAFF | TGTGCCAGCAGTCCCCCGACAGGTTCGAACACTGAAGCTTTCTTT
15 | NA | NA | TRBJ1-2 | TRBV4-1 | CASSQDHPGNYGYTF | TGCGCCAGCAGCCAAGATCATCCAGGTAACTATGGCTACACCTTC
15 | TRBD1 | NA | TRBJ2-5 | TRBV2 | CASSSRQGARETQYF | TGTGCCAGCAGTAGCAGGCAGGGGGCGCGGGAGACCCAGTACTTC
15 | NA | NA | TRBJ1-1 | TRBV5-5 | CASSLWVGGNTEAFF | TGTGCCAGCAGCTTGTGGGTGGGGGGGAACACTGAAGCTTTCTTT
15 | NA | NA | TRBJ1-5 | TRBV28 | CASSGPGAPRWPQHF | TGTGCCAGCAGTGGCCCAGGGGCTCCCCGATGGCCCCAGCATTTT
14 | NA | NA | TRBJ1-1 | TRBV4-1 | CASSQDNGNTEAFF | TGCGCCAGCAGCCAAGATAACGGGAACACTGAAGCTTTCTTT
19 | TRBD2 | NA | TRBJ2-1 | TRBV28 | CASSNGYYSGESSYNEQFF | TGTGCCAGCAGCAACGGGTATTATAGCGGGGAGAGCTCCTACAATGAGCAGTTCTTC
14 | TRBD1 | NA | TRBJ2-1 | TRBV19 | CASSMGQNPNEQFF | TGTGCCAGTAGTATGGGACAGAACCCAAATGAGCAGTTCTTC
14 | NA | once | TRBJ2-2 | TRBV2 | CASREGRNTGELFF | TGTGCCAGCAGGGAAGGGAGAAACACCGGGGAGCTGTTTTTT
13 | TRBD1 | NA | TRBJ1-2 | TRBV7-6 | CASSPRQGSGYTF | TGTGCCAGCAGCCCCCGACAGGGATCTGGCTACACCTTC
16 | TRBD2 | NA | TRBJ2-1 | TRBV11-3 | CASSLTSGGSYNEQFF | TGTGCCAGCAGCTTAACTAGCGGAGGCTCCTACAATGAGCAGTTCTTC
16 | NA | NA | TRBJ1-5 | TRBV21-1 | CASSSRRDPSNQPQHF | TGTGCCAGCAGCAGTAGGAGGGATCCCAGCAATCAGCCCCAGCATTTT
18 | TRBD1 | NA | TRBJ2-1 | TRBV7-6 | CASSTTEPGQGAGNEQFF | TGTGCCAGCAGCACGACCGAACCGGGACAGGGCGCGGGGAATGAGCAGTTCTTC
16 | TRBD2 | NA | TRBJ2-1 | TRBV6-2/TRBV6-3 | CASSTNSGGNTNEQFF | TGTGCCAGCAGTACGAATAGCGGGGGAAACACCAATGAGCAGTTCTTC
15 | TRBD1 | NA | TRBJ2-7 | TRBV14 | CASRETGTGVYEQYF | TGTGCCAGCAGAGAAACCGGGACAGGGGTTTACGAGCAGTACTTC
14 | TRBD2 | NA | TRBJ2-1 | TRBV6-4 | CASSDSRLAGGLFF | TGTGCCAGCAGTGACTCACGACTAGCGGGGGGCCTTTTCTTC
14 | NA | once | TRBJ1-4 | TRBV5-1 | CASRRDNLAEKLFF | TGCGCCAGCAGAAGGGACAATCTTGCCGAAAAACTGTTTTTT
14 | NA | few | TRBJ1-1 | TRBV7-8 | CASSFQGRNTEAFF | TGTGCCAGCAGCTTCCAGGGTCGGAACACTGAAGCTTTCTTT
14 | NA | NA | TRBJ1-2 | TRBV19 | CASSIGQLNYGYTF | TGTGCCAGTAGTATAGGACAGCTTAACTATGGCTACACCTTC
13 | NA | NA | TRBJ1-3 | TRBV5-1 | CASAGADGNTIYF | TGCGCCAGCGCTGGGGCAGATGGAAACACCATATATTTT
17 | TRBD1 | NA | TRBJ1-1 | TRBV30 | CAWSGATWGQVATEAFF | TGTGCCTGGAGTGGGGCTACCTGGGGACAGGTGGCCACTGAAGCTTTCTTT
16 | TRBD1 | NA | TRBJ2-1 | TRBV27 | CASSLTPGQGYNEQFF | TGTGCCAGCAGTCTCACCCCGGGACAGGGTTATAATGAGCAGTTCTTC
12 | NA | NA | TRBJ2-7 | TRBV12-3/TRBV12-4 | CASSSWGPPQYF | TGTGCCAGCAGTTCGTGGGGGCCCCCGCAGTACTTC